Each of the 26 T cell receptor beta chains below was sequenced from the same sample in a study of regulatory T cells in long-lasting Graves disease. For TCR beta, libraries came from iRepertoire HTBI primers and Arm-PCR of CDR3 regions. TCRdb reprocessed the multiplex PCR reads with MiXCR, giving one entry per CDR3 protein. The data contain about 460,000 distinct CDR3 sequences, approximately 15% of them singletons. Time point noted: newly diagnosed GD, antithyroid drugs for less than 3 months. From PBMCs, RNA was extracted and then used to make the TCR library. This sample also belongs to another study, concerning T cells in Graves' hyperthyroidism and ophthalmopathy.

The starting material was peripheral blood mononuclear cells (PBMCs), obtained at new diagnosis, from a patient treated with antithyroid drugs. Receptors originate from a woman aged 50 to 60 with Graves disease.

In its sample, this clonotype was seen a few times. CDR3 coding DNA: TGCGCCAGCACTAGGGACAGGGGCCCAGATACGCAGTATTTT. It yields the protein CASTRDRGPDTQYF. The J gene is TRBJ2-3, the V gene TRBV5-1; TRBD1 agrees at 10 bases. With 6 bases clipped from V and 4 bases from J, the junction kept 5 bases outside the gene matches. Germline CDR1 and CDR2: SGHRS and YFSETQ. The CDR3 is 14 residues long.

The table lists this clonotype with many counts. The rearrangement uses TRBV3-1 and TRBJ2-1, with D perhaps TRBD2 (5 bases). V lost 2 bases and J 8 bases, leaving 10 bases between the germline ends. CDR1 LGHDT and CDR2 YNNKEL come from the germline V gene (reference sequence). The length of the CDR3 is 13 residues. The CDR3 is CASSQRLADEQFF. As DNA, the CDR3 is TGTGCCAGCAGCCAACGGCTAGCCGATGAGCAGTTCTTC.

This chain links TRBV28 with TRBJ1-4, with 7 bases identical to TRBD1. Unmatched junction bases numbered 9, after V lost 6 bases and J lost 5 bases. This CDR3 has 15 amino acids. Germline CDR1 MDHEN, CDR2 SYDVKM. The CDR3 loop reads CASRTPGQTNEKLFF. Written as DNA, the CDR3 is TGTGCCAGCAGGACTCCGGGACAGACGAATGAAAAACTGTTTTTT.

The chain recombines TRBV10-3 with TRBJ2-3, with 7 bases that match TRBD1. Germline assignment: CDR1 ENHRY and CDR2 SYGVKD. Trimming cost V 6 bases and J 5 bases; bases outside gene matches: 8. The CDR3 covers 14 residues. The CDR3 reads CAIRDTGAEDTQYF. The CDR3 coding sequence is TGTGCCATCAGGGACACAGGGGCGGAAGATACGCAGTATTTT.

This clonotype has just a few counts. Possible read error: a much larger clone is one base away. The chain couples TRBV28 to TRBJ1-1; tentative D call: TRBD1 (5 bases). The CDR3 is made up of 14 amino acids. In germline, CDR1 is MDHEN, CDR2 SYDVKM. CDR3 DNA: TGTGCCAGCAGGATTGGGACCGCCAACACTGAAGCTTCCTTT. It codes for CASRIGTANTEASF.

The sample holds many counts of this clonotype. CDR3 loop: CASSEGRAAGSPLHF. CDR3 sequence (DNA): TGTGCCAGCAGTGAAGGAAGAGCGGCGGGTTCACCCCTCCACTTT. J is TRBJ1-6 and V is TRBV2; no reliable D call. The CDR3 totals 15 residues. The V gene lost 1 base and the J gene lost 9 bases, with 13 bases spanning the gap. CDR1 is SNHLY, CDR2 FYNNEI, per germline.

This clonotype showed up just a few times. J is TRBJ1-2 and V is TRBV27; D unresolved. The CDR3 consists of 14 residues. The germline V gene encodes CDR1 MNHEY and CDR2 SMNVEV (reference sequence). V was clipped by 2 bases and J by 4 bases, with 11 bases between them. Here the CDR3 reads CASSLGGAGYGYTF. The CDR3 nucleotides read TGTGCCAGCAGTTTAGGCGGTGCGGGCTATGGCTACACCTTC.

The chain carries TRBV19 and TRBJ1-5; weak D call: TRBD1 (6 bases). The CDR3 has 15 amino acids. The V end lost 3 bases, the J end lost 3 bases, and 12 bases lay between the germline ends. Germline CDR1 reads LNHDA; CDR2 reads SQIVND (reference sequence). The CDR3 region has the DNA TGTGCCAGTAGTATTGGGACACGTAACAATCAGCCCCAGCATTTT. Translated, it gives CASSIGTRNNQPQHF.

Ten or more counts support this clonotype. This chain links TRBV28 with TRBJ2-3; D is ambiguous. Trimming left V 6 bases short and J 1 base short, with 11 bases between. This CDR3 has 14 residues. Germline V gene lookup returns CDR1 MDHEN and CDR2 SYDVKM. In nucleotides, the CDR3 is TGTGCCAGCAGCCGTTGGCAGGGCACAGATACGCAGTATTTT. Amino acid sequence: CASSRWQGTDTQYF. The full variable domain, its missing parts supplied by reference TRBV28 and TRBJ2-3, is DVKVTQSSRYLVKRTGEKVFLECVQDMDHENMFWYRQDPGLGLRLIYFSYDVKMKEKGDIPEGYSVSREKKERFSLILESASTNQTSMYLCASSRWQGTDTQYFGPGTRLTVL.

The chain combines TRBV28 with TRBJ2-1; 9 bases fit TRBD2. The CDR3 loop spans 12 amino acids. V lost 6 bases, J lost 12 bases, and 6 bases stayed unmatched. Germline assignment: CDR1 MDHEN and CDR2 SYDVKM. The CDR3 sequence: CASRIAGERQFF. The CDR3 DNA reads TGTGCCAGCAGGATAGCGGGAGAGAGGCAGTTCTTC.

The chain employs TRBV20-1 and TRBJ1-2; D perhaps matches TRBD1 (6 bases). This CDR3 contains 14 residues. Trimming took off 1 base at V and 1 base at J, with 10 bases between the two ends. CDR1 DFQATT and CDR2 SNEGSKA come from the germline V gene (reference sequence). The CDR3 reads CSARVDSSNYGYTF. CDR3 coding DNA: TGCAGTGCTAGAGTGGACAGTAGTAACTATGGCTACACCTTC.

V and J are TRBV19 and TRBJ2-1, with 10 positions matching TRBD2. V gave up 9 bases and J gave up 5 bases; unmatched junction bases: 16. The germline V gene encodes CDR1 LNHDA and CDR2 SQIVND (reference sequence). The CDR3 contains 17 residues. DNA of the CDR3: TGTGCCAGCACTCCCCCCCTCGGGACTAGCGTTCACAATGAGCAGTTCTTC. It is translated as CASTPPLGTSVHNEQFF.

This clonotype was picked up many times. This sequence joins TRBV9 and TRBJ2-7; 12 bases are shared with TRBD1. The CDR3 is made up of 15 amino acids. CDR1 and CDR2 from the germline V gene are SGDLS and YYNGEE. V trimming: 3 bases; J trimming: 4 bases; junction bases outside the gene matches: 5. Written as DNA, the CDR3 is TGTGCCAGCAGCGCCGGGACAGGGGGCGAGTACGAGCAGTACTTC. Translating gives CASSAGTGGEYEQYF.

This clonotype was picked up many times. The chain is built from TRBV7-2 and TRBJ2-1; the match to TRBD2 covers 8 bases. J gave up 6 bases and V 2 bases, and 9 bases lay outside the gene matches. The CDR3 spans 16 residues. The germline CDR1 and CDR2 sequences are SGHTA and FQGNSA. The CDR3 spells CASSLRLGRASNEQFF. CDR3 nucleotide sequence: TGTGCCAGCAGCTTACGGCTCGGGAGGGCCTCCAATGAGCAGTTCTTC.

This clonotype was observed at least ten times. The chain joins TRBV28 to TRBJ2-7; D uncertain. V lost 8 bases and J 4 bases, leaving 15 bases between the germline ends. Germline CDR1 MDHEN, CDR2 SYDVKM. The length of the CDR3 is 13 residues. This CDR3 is CASGREIEYEQYF. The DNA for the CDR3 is TGTGCCAGCGGACGAGAGATCGAATACGAGCAGTACTTC.

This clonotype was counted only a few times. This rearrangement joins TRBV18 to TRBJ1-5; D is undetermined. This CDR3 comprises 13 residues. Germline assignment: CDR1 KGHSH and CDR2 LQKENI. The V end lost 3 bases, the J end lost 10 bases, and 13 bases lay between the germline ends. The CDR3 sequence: CASSPETASPQHF. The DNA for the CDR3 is TGTGCCAGCTCACCCGAGACTGCAAGCCCCCAGCATTTT.

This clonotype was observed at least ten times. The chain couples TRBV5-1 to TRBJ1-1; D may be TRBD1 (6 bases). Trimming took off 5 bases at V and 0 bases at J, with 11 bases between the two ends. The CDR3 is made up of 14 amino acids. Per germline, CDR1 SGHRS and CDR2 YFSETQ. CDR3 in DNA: TGCGCCAGCAGTCGGACAGCAATGAACACTGAAGCTTTCTTT. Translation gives CASSRTAMNTEAFF.

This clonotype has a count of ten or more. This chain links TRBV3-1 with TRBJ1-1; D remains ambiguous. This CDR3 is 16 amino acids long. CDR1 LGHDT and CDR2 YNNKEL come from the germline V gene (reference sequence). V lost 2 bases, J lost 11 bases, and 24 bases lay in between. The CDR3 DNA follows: TGTGCCAGCAGCCAACCCCCGGGCCCGGAAGGTGGGTGGGCTTTCTTT. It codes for CASSQPPGPEGGWAFF.

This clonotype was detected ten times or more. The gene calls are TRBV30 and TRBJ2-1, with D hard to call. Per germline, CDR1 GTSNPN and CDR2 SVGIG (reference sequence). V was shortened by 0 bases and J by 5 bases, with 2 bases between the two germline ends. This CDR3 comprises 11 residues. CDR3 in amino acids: CAWSVNNEQFF. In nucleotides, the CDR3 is TGTGCCTGGAGTGTCAACAATGAGCAGTTCTTC.

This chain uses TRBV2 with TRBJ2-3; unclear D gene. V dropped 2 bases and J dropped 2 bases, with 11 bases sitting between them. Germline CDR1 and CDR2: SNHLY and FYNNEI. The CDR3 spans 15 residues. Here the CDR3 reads CASSETASFTDTQYF. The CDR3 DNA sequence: TGTGCCAGCAGTGAAACGGCTTCCTTCACAGATACGCAGTATTTT.

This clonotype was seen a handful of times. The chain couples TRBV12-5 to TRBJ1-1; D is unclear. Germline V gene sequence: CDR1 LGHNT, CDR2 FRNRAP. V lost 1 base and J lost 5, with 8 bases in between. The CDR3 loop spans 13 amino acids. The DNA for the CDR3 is TGTGCTAGTGGTTTGGGGGTCAGAACTGAAGCTTTCTTT. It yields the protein CASGLGVRTEAFF.

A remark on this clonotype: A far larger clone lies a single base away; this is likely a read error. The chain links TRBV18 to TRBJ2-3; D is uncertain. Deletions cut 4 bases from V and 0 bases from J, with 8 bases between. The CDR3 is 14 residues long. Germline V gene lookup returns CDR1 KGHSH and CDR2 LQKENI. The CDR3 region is CASSQPSSTDTQYF. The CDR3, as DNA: TGTGCCAGCTCACAACCGTCTAGCACAGATACGCAGTATTTT.

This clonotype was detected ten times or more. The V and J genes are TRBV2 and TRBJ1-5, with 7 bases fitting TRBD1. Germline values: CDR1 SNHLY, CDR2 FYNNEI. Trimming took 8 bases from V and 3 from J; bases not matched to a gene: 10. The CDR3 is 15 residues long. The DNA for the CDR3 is TGTGCCAGCGGGGGGAAAGACAGGGTCAATCAGCCCCAGCATTTT. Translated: CASGGKDRVNQPQHF.

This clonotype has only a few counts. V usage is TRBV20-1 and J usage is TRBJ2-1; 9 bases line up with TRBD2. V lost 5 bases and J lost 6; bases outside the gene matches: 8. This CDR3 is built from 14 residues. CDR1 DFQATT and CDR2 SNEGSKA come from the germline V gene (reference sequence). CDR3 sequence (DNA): TGCAGTGCTGATAGCGGGAGTCGGGGCAATGAGCAGTTCTTC. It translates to CSADSGSRGNEQFF.

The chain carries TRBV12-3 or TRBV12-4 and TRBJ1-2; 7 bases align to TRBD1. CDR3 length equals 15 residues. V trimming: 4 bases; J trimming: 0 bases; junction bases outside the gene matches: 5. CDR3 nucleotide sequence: TGTGCCAGCAGTTCCCCGGACAGGACTAACTATGGCTACACCTTC. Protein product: CASSSPDRTNYGYTF.

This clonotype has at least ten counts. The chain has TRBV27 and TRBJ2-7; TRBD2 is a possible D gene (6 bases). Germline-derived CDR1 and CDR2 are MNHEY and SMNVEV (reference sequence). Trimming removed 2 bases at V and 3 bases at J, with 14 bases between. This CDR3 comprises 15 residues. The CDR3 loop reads CASSLVRDPIYEQYF. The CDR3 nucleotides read TGTGCCAGCAGTTTAGTGCGGGACCCCATCTACGAGCAGTACTTC.